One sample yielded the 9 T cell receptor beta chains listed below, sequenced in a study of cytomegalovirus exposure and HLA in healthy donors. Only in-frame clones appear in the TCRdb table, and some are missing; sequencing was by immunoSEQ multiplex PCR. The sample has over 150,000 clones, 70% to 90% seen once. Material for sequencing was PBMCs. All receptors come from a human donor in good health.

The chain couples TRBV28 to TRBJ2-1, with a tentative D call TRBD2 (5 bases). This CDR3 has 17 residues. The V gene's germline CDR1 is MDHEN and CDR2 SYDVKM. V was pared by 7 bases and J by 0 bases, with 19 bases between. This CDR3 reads CASTPGWRASSYNEQFF. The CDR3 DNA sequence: TGTGCCAGCACTCCCGGTTGGCGGGCCAGCTCCTACAATGAGCAGTTCTTC. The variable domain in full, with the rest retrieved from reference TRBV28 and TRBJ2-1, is DVKVTQSSRYLVKRTGEKVFLECVQDMDHENMFWYRQDPGLGLRLIYFSYDVKMKEKGDIPEGYSVSREKKERFSLILESASTNQTSMYLCASTPGWRASSYNEQFFGPGTRLTVL.

The CDR3 reads CASSLRQGGQETQYF. For the CDR3, the DNA is TGTGCCAGCAGCTTGAGACAGGGTGGTCAAGAGACCCAGTACTTC. The chain couples TRBV7-9 to TRBJ2-5, with TRBD1 matching 7 bases. Germline CDR1 reads SEHNR; CDR2 reads FQNEAQ (reference sequence). The CDR3 is 15 residues long. V was clipped by 3 bases and J by 2 bases; unmatched bases: 6.

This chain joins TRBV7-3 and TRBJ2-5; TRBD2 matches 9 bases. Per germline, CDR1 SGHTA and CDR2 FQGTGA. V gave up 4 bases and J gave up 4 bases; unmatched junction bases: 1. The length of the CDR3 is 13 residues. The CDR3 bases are TGTGCCAGCAGCTCGGGACTAGCAGAGACCCAGTACTTC. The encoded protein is CASSSGLAETQYF.

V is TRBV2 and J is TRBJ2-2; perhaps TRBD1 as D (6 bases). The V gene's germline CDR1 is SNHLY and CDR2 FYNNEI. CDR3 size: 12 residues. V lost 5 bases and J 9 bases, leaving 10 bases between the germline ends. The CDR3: CASSTGNRELFF. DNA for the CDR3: TGTGCCAGCAGTACAGGGAACAGGGAGCTGTTTTTT.

The CDR3 sequence is CASSLGAGYNSPLHF. The CDR3 DNA reads TGTGCCAGCTCACTTGGTGCAGGGTATAATTCACCCCTCCACTTT. The genes are TRBV18 and TRBJ1-6; D is possibly TRBD1 (5 bases). Germline CDR1 reads KGHSH; CDR2 reads LQKENI. V dropped 4 bases and J dropped 4 bases, with 11 bases sitting between them. CDR3 length: 15 amino acids.

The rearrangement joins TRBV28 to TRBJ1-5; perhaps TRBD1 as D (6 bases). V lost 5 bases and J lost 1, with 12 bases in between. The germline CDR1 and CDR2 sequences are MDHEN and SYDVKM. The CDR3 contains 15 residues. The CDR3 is CASSARQVSNQPQHF. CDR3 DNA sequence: TGTGCCAGCAGTGCACGACAGGTGAGCAATCAGCCCCAGCATTTT.

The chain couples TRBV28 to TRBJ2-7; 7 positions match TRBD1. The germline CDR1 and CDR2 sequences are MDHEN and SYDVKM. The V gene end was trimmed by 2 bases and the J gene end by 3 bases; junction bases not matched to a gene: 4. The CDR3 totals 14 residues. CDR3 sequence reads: CASSLTGQLYEQYF. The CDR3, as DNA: TGTGCCAGCAGTTTAACGGGACAGCTCTACGAGCAGTACTTC.

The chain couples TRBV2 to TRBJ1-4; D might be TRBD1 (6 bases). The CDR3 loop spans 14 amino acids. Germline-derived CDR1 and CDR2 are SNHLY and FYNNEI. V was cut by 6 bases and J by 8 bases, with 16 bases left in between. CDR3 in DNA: TGTGCCAGCAGGCAGGGGAGCGTGGTCGAAAAACTGTTTTTT. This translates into CASRQGSVVEKLFF.

This CDR3 is CASSQGVGGGTDTQYF. The CDR3 region has the DNA TGCGCCAGCAGCCAAGGTGTAGGGGGTGGAACAGATACGCAGTATTTT. The V call is TRBV4-1, the J call TRBJ2-3, with D possibly being TRBD1 (6 bases). CDR1 and CDR2 from the germline V gene are MGHRA and YSYEKL. The CDR3 has 16 amino acids. Trimming stripped 1 base from V and 3 bases from J, with 14 bases between.